A selection of T cell receptor beta chains follows, all from one sample in a study of cytomegalovirus exposure and HLA in healthy donors. TCRdb's table, derived via immunoSEQ multiplex PCR, lists solely in-frame clones and lacks some. The sample has roughly 130,000 clones, about nine tenths seen once. The sample comprised PBMCs. These receptors were obtained from a man between 18 and 29 years old in good health and CMV-seronegative. Both conserved end residues are trimmed from each CDR3. The D gene is left open where the match is weak.

V,D,CDR3
TRBV5-6,.,ASSLDIFYEQY
TRBV5-1,.,ASSVSSNTGELF
TRBV6-5,.,ASRRTGLGTDTQY
TRBV5-6,.,ASRRRETQY
TRBV2,.,ASRTVAGLQETQY
TRBV4-1,TRBD1,ASSQGGQGFGFGTYEQY
TRBV6-1,TRBD1,ASFRDRVAYEQY
TRBV18,TRBD1,ASSPTGGKNTEAF
TRBV30,.,AWRERYNEQF
TRBV5-1,.,ASSLRLGGLQETQY
TRBV6-1,.,ASSEMPVTEAF
TRBV5-6,TRBD1,ASRRTGDYGYT
TRBV28,TRBD1,ASSLAGGETDTQY
TRBV6-1,TRBD1,ASRGTGDNEQF
TRBV15,.,ATSRAGERDAIYGYT
TRBV28,TRBD1,ASSPGTASYEQY
TRBV7-8,.,ASSLDLLSTDTQY
TRBV7-2,TRBD1,ASSLGQGRTEAF
TRBV27,.,ASSTRDYNQPQH
TRBV5-6,.,ASSPQGTDTQY
TRBV4-1,.,ASATGGEQF
TRBV6-6,TRBD2,ASSFRRELGQY
TRBV11-2,TRBD1,ASSPRTGMATEAF
TRBV11-3,.,ASAAQPYNEQF
TRBV6-1,.,ASSVRDNYGYT
TRBV6-5,TRBD2,ASSYRGGGINEQF
TRBV2,TRBD1,ASSATGTGNTGELF
TRBV7-2,TRBD2,ASSLFRGGAGYEQY
TRBV23-1,.,ASSLAPTPNQPQH
TRBV25-1,.,ASSDSSGRRSYNEQF
TRBV18,.,ASSPRTDSNNYGYT
TRBV6-1,TRBD2,ASSGGAEHEQY
TRBV27,.,ASSLHDSSPLH
TRBV7-8,.,ASSLPSDSLNTEAF
TRBV13,TRBD1,ASSPRTGGNTEAF
TRBV19,TRBD1,ASSPTGVKNIQY
TRBV6-5,.,ASSYAGYEQY
TRBV5-6,TRBD2,ASSLFTSASTDTQY
TRBV30,.,AWMGYNQPQH
TRBV7-9,TRBD1,APGGPGNTIY
TRBV5-1,.,ASSFQANTEAF
TRBV6-5,TRBD1,ASSYSDRGGAF
TRBV19,TRBD1,ASSTGQGAYEQY
TRBV7-9,TRBD2,ASSPGLATDTQY
TRBV12-5,TRBD2,ATLGPGGETQY
TRBV5-1,TRBD2,ASSLFASGSTRSYEQY
TRBV6-5,TRBD1,ASSRTGISFSPQH
TRBV29-1,TRBD1,SVGTGEVYEQY
TRBV7-2,.,ASSSQGSFYEQY
TRBV5-1,.,ASSSGVLVDTQY
TRBV5-4,.,ASSFENRKTQY
TRBV7-8,.,ASSIRGKPNYGYT
TRBV7-2,TRBD2,ASSLVPAGGSYEQY
TRBV7-2,.,ASSLAAGNNSPLH